The 20 T cell receptor beta chains below come from one sample, sequenced in a study of blood T cell repertoires in COVID-19. Only in-frame clones appear in the TCRdb table, and some are missing; sequencing was by immunoSEQ multiplex PCR. Seen here are approximately 200,000 clones, approximately 90% observed once, and the top ten hold approximately 6.2%. The sample consisted of peripheral blood. The receptors derive from a man aged 60-69 years who had recovered from COVID-19.

This chain uses TRBV19 with TRBJ1-3; D might be TRBD1 (5 bases). CDR1 LNHDA and CDR2 SQIVND come from the germline V gene (reference sequence). V was clipped by 6 bases and J by 1 base, with 10 bases between them. This CDR3 region has 14 residues. The CDR3 sequence: CASRGRASGNTIYF. The DNA for the CDR3 is TGTGCCAGTAGGGGCAGGGCTTCTGGAAACACCATATATTTT.

The J gene is TRBJ1-4, the V gene TRBV6-4; no clear D. CDR3 length: 15 residues. Trimming stripped 0 bases from V and 7 bases from J, with 12 bases between. CDR1 and CDR2 from the germline V gene are MRHNA and SNTAGT. The CDR3 sequence is CASSDSGVAGEKLFF. CDR3 DNA: TGTGCCAGCAGTGACTCCGGGGTGGCTGGTGAAAAACTGTTTTTT.

The chain joins TRBV19 to TRBJ1-4, with 10 bases identical to TRBD1. This CDR3 is 15 amino acids long. V lost 4 bases, J lost 8 bases, and 7 bases stayed unmatched. Per germline, CDR1 LNHDA and CDR2 SQIVND (reference sequence). The CDR3: CASSKDRGRKEKLFF. Here the CDR3 DNA reads TGTGCCAGTAGTAAAGACAGGGGGCGGAAGGAAAAACTGTTTTTT. Drawing the rest from reference TRBV19 and TRBJ1-4, the complete variable domain is DGGITQSPKYLFRKEGQNVTLSCEQNLNHDAMYWYRQDPGQGLRLIYYSQIVNDFQKGDIAEGYSVSREKKESFPLTVTSAQKNPTAFYLCASSKDRGRKEKLFFGSGTQLSVL.

This clone was found a few times. The V call is TRBV5-1, the J call TRBJ2-1; 10 bases agree with TRBD2. Germline V gives CDR1 SGHRS, CDR2 YFSETQ. The trim removed 4 bases at V and 6 bases at J, leaving 10 bases unmatched. This CDR3 is 16 amino acids long. As DNA, the CDR3 is TGCGCCAGCAGCAATCGACTAGCGGGTACCTCCAATGAGCAGTTCTTC. Translated: CASSNRLAGTSNEQFF. The whole variable domain, remainder taken from reference TRBV5-1 and TRBJ2-1, is KAGVTQTPRYLIKTRGQQVTLSCSPISGHRSVSWYQQTPGQGLQFLFEYFSETQRNKGNFPGRFSGRQFSNSRSEMNVSTLELGDSALYLCASSNRLAGTSNEQFFGPGTRLTVL.

The chain uses TRBV6-5 and TRBJ1-1; 8 nucleotides match TRBD1. CDR3 length: 15 amino acids. After removal of 4 bases from V and 5 bases from J, the junction contained 9 bases not matched to a gene. CDR1 MNHEY and CDR2 SVGAGI come from the germline V gene. The DNA of the CDR3 is TGTGCCAGCAGTTTTGAAGGACAGGGTGGAACTGAAGCTTTCTTT. This encodes CASSFEGQGGTEAFF.

V usage is TRBV5-1 and J usage is TRBJ2-2, with TRBD2 matching 7 bases. With 6 bases clipped from V and 5 bases from J, the junction kept 10 bases outside the gene matches. This CDR3 is 15 amino acids long. The germline V gene encodes CDR1 SGHRS and CDR2 YFSETQ. In DNA, the CDR3 is TGCGCCAGCAAGACCCTAGCGGATTCTACCGGGGAGCTGTTTTTT. Translation: CASKTLADSTGELFF.

This clone has just one count. V gene TRBV10-3 combines with J gene TRBJ2-1; no definite D call. CDR1 is ENHRY, CDR2 SYGVKD, per germline. The CDR3 runs 14 residues. Trimming pared 5 bases from V and 2 bases from J, leaving 10 bases between. CDR3 sequence reads: CAISQPGTYNEQFF. CDR3 sequence (DNA): TGTGCCATCAGTCAGCCGGGTACCTACAATGAGCAGTTCTTC.

The chain carries TRBV7-2 and TRBJ1-1; perhaps TRBD1 as D (5 bases). Trimming removed 5 bases from V and 7 bases from J, with 14 bases in between. Per germline, CDR1 SGHTA and CDR2 FQGNSA. This CDR3 comprises 13 residues. The CDR3 sequence: CASSLWGELEAFF. In nucleotides, the CDR3 is TGTGCCAGCAGCCTCTGGGGGGAGCTTGAAGCTTTCTTT.

The chain joins TRBV4-2 to TRBJ1-2, with 8 bases lining up with TRBD1. CDR3 length equals 14 residues. The V and J ends lost 0 bases and 6 bases, in that order; junction bases with no gene match: 3. Germline values: CDR1 LGHNA, CDR2 YNFKEQ. This CDR3 is CASSQEDREDGYTF. For the CDR3, the DNA is TGTGCCAGCAGCCAAGAGGACAGGGAGGATGGCTACACCTTC.

In this sample, this clone turned up a few times. The CDR3 here is CASSLGQSGANVLTF. The CDR3 DNA follows: TGTGCCAGCAGCTTGGGACAGTCTGGGGCCAACGTCCTGACTTTC. The V gene is TRBV5-6, the J gene TRBJ2-6; possible D gene TRBD1, 5 bases. V lost 0 bases to trimming and J lost 1 base, with 5 bases between them. In germline, CDR1 is SGHDT, CDR2 YYEEEE. The CDR3 runs to 15 residues.

The chain is built from TRBV6-6 and TRBJ2-1; the D gene is possibly TRBD1 (5 bases). V shed 2 bases and J shed 6 bases, with 14 bases lying between them. CDR3 length equals 15 residues. From germline, CDR1 is MNHNY and CDR2 SVGAGI (reference sequence). In DNA form, the CDR3 reads TGTGCCAGCAGTTACCGCCCTCATACAGGCAATGAGCAGTTCTTC. Its translation is CASSYRPHTGNEQFF.

This clone is a singleton in its sample. The rearrangement joins TRBV20-1 to TRBJ2-1; D is possibly TRBD2 (6 bases). The CDR3 spans 15 residues. V lost 3 bases and J lost 2, with 14 bases in between. The germline V gene encodes CDR1 DFQATT and CDR2 SNEGSKA (reference sequence). The CDR3: CSASGIAVPYNEQFF. The CDR3 DNA is TGCAGTGCTAGTGGAATAGCGGTACCCTACAATGAGCAGTTCTTC.

This sequence joins TRBV11-2 and TRBJ1-1; the match to TRBD1 covers 8 bases. CDR1 and CDR2 (germline): SGHAT, FQNNGV. This CDR3 spans 15 amino acids. The junction had 8 bases not matched to a gene; V was cut back by 4 bases and J by 4 bases. The DNA of the CDR3 is TGTGCCAGCAGCTCGCCGGACAGGGTTGGCACTGAAGCTTTCTTT. Encoded protein: CASSSPDRVGTEAFF. The whole variable domain, filled in from reference TRBV11-2 and TRBJ1-1, reads EAGVAQSPRYKIIEKRQSVAFWCNPISGHATLYWYQQILGQGPKLLIQFQNNGVVDDSQLPKDRFSAERLKGVDSTLKIQPAKLEDSAVYLCASSSPDRVGTEAFFGQGTRLTVV.

The genes are TRBV5-1 and TRBJ1-2, with a tentative D call TRBD1 (5 bases). The CDR3 contains 16 residues. The V gene lost 4 bases and the J gene lost 1 base, with 17 bases spanning the gap. Germline V gene lookup returns CDR1 SGHRS and CDR2 YFSETQ. CDR3 nucleotide sequence: TGCGCCAGCAGCCCCCGGCGGGACCTCGTTAACTATGGCTACACCTTC. Amino acids: CASSPRRDLVNYGYTF.

Here the CDR3 reads CASSEDPRGYNSPLHF. The CDR3 DNA is TGTGCCAGCAGCGAAGACCCCCGAGGATATAATTCACCCCTCCACTTT. The V and J genes are TRBV9 and TRBJ1-6; D ambiguous. Trimming pared 3 bases from V and 4 bases from J, leaving 14 bases between. The CDR3 length is 16 residues. The germline CDR1 and CDR2 sequences are SGDLS and YYNGEE.

The rearrangement uses TRBV12-5 and TRBJ1-1, with 9 bases identical to TRBD1. The J segment lost 5 bases and the V segment lost 6 bases, leaving 16 bases of the junction unmatched. CDR3 length: 17 amino acids. Germline V gives CDR1 LGHNT, CDR2 FRNRAP. CDR3 amino acids: CASGYGLTQGAGTEAFF. The CDR3 DNA sequence: TGTGCTAGTGGCTATGGCTTGACACAGGGGGCTGGGACTGAAGCTTTCTTT.

The chain is built from TRBV6-5 and TRBJ1-4; 8 nucleotides match TRBD1. This CDR3 region has 14 residues. Unmatched junction bases numbered 6, after V lost 5 bases and J lost 7 bases. Germline V gene sequence: CDR1 MNHEY, CDR2 SVGAGI. The CDR3 DNA follows: TGTGCCAGCAGTCGACAGGGGCGGAGTGAAAAACTGTTTTTT. Its protein is CASSRQGRSEKLFF.

The chain is built from TRBV20-1 and TRBJ1-5; D not certain. The ends were cut back, 3 bases at V and 4 bases at J, with 10 bases in the middle. Germline V lookup: CDR1 DFQATT, CDR2 SNEGSKA (reference sequence). The CDR3 runs 13 residues. The DNA for the CDR3 is TGCAGTGCTAGTAGGACGGGGAATCAGCCCCAGCATTTT. Translated: CSASRTGNQPQHF.

This chain joins TRBV11-2 and TRBJ2-5; 16 bases line up with TRBD2. Trimming at V came to 4 bases and at J to 5 bases, leaving 10 bases not matched to a gene. The CDR3 is 18 residues long. Germline V gene data show CDR1 as SGHAT and CDR2 as FQNNGV. CDR3 coding DNA: TGTGCCAGCAGCTGGGGACTAGCGGGAGGGCCGGTTCCTGAGACCCAGTACTTC. This codes for CASSWGLAGGPVPETQYF.

The V and J genes are TRBV6-2 or TRBV6-3 and TRBJ2-3; D is unclear. Germline CDR1 and CDR2: MNHEY and SVGEGT. Trimming cost V 2 bases and J 0 bases, with 18 bases left between them. This CDR3 is built from 18 residues. The CDR3, as DNA: TGTGCCAGCAGTTACGAATGGCGGAGCTTTTATAGCACAGATACGCAGTATTTT. Encoded protein: CASSYEWRSFYSTDTQYF.